This T cell receptor beta chain emerged from a study of T cell responses to AZD1222 COVID-19 vaccine. Findings of the study overall: At baseline, just a handful of AZD1222 recipients tested seropositive. Donors skewed white British and female; clonal diversity was possibly underestimated.

A word on this clone: Its antigen is not known.

Trimming left V 0 bases short and J 5 bases short, with 9 bases between. Germline CDR1 SEHNR, CDR2 FQNEAQ (reference sequence). The length of the CDR3 is 14 residues. Repertoires were generated with immunoSEQ multiplex PCR, while TCRdb's copy carries only in-frame clones and drops some. The data contain 150,000 to 200,000 clones, about nine tenths of them singletons. The TCR was taken from an adult in good health. The sample was peripheral blood, taken on day 0 of AZD1222 vaccination. The rearrangement joins TRBV7-9 to TRBJ2-3; no definite D call. This CDR3 reads CASSLAHVIDTQYF. In DNA, the CDR3 is TGTGCCAGCAGCTTAGCGCACGTTATAGATACGCAGTATTTT.